This T cell receptor (beta chain) was profiled in a study of T-cell memory formation after mild COVID-19 (dated by TCRdb to 2020 to 2023). For the study in its entirety: TCR sequence clusters from the two donors were found to be largely donor specific. Two young, previously healthy adult volunteers made up the cohort, one male and one female. In a couple of donors, T-cell clones that expanded and contracted after mild COVID-19 were tracked by sequencing TCRalpha and TCRbeta repertoires over time.

What the research found in general, with its limitations: SARS-CoV-2 specificity of the second-wave clones peaking on day 37 was not confirmed. From day 15 to 85, contracting clones showed balanced CD4/CD8 phenotypes, whereas a second wave of clones that expanded from day 15 to 37 leaned towards CD4+. Some responding clones were detected in pre-infection memory, which suggested that pre-existing cross-reactive memory T cells had joined the SARS-CoV-2 response. Contracting CD4+ clones turned up mainly in the CM and EM memory subsets, whereas EMRA was where CD8+ clones were enriched. Only a couple of mild cases were covered by the study, and larger cohorts that include severe cases with pre-infection samples were considered necessary.

From cysteine to valine, the CDR3 is 14 amino acids long. This entry keeps only the CDR3 DNA: 42 bases, framed from base 1. The CDR1 and CDR2 encoded by the germline V gene are MNHNS and SASEGT. For this chain, trimming is 7 bases at the V end and 3 bases at the J end, and the number of junction bases without a gene match is 4. PBMCs were isolated by Ficoll-Paque density gradient centrifugation. As for this clonotype: There is no known antigen for this receptor. Base quality data are lacking; no much larger clone is found one base away.

For sequencing, an Illumina NovaSeq 6000 was employed. cDNA libraries for TCRalpha and TCRbeta were prepared by 5'RACE using constant-segment primers, with sample barcodes and unique molecular identifiers added. Trizol reagent was used to extract RNA from every sample. Amplification of the libraries took two PCR steps, and the second step added a second sample barcode plus Illumina TruSeq adapters. Libraries were sequenced on an Illumina NovaSeq with 2 x 150 bp paired-end reads. The authors' analysis ran thus. The reads were demultiplexed and collapsed into UMI-guided consensus sequences using migec v1.2.7. Using mixcr v2.1.11, UMI consensuses were aligned to TRA and TRB V and J templates and then assembled into clonotypes. Expanded or contracted clonotypes were those called significant by both edgeR and NoisET, with noise models trained on biological replicates. edgeR calls used a false discovery rate-adjusted p below 0.01 and a log2 fold-change threshold of 1. PCA with hierarchical clustering of max-normalized trajectories of the 1000 most abundant clonotypes was used as exploratory dynamics analysis. The CD4 or CD8 phenotype of responding clones was assigned using the separately sequenced CD4+ and CD8+ repertoires. TCRdb took the public reads, trimmed them with fastp at Q25, ran MiXCR for clone calling and kept in-frame beta chains. When rows share a CDR3 protein, they turn into one entry using the most common DNA and genes. These V and J calls are TCRdb output, not the study's own analysis. The sample table records a few hundred thousand distinct CDR3 sequences; approximately 15% of these occur just once. The ten top clones hold roughly 23% of the sample.

This clonotype was sampled from a young man who had mild COVID-19 (a few samples of this study predate the infection). The sample titles of this study are shuffled in the database, so cell type and time point are left out; the donor was told from shared clones. The specimen sequenced was PBMCs or a T cell subset sorted from them (not recorded which). This receptor chain uses TRBV6-1 and TRBJ2-7, with 12 middle bases fitting TRBD2. The DNA sequence follows: TGTGCCAGCAAAAGACTAGCGGGAGTCTACGAGCAGTACGTC. Translated, this gives CASKRLAGVYEQYV.